Following are 13 T cell receptor beta chains from one sample sequenced in a study of beta chain features in type 1 diabetes. The sequenced template was cDNA made from the entire isolated RNA. Only in-frame clones appear in the TCRdb table, and some are missing; sequencing was by immunoSEQ multiplex PCR. The profile shows a few hundred thousand clones, 10% to 15% of them singletons. The sample was naive CD4+ T cells from blood. These receptor sequences come from a man in his late teens or twenties in good health.

This chain joins TRBV28 and TRBJ2-5, with D maybe TRBD2 (5 bases). The V end was cut by 2 bases, the J end by 10 bases, with 17 bases between. This CDR3 region has 14 residues. The V gene's germline CDR1 is MDHEN and CDR2 SYDVKM. The CDR3 loop is CASSLGFRMGDQYF. The CDR3, as DNA: TGTGCCAGCAGTTTAGGGTTCCGGATGGGAGACCAGTACTTC.

This chain joins TRBV9 and TRBJ2-7; D is perhaps TRBD2 (6 bases). The CDR3 contains 14 residues. V lost 4 bases, J lost 2 bases, and 13 bases lay in between. The germline V gene has CDR1 SGDLS and CDR2 YYNGEE. The CDR3 DNA follows: TGTGCCAGCAGCTCGCAGTGGGGGGCCTACGAGCAGTACTTC. This encodes CASSSQWGAYEQYF. The complete variable domain, with remaining parts taken from reference TRBV9 and TRBJ2-7, reads DSGVTQTPKHLITATGQRVTLRCSPRSGDLSVYWYQQSLDQGLQFLIQYYNGEERAKGNILERFSAQQFPDLHSELNLSSLELGDSALYFCASSSQWGAYEQYFGPGTRLTVT.

This clone was seen only a few times. The chain joins TRBV6-1 to TRBJ1-5; a possible D gene is TRBD1 (5 bases). V lost 2 bases and J lost 6, with 8 bases in between. This CDR3 region has 13 residues. CDR1 is MNHNS, CDR2 SASEGT, per germline. This CDR3 reads CASSEQGAQPQHF. CDR3 DNA sequence: TGTGCCAGCAGTGAACAGGGTGCTCAGCCCCAGCATTTT.

Of note for this clone: This same CDR3 is encoded by further DNA sequences in the sample. The chain has TRBV9 and TRBJ2-1; D might be TRBD1 (6 bases). CDR3 size: 16 residues. Germline CDR1 reads SGDLS; CDR2 reads YYNGEE. V lost 0 bases to trimming and J lost 1 base, with 11 bases between them. CDR3 protein: CASSVGGRGSYNEQFF. CDR3 DNA: TGTGCCAGCAGCGTAGGGGGTAGGGGGTCCTACAATGAGCAGTTCTTC.

This clone was seen only a few times. CDR3 bases: TGTGCCAGCAGCGATAGACAGGGTGTAGCCACTGAAGCTTTCTTT. Its translation is CASSDRQGVATEAFF. The chain carries TRBV9 and TRBJ1-1; 7 bases are a match to TRBD1. The trim removed 3 bases at V and 4 bases at J, leaving 9 bases unmatched. Looked up from germline, CDR1 is SGDLS and CDR2 is YYNGEE. The CDR3 contains 15 residues.

V and J are TRBV30 and TRBJ1-1; D may be TRBD1 (6 bases). In germline, CDR1 is GTSNPN, CDR2 SVGIG (reference sequence). The CDR3 covers 15 residues. V lost 2 bases and J 0 bases, leaving 13 bases between the germline ends. CDR3 sequence (DNA): TGTGCCTGGAGTCAAGGGGGAAACATGAACACTGAAGCTTTCTTT. It yields the protein CAWSQGGNMNTEAFF.

The CDR3 sequence: CAWMTAINYGYTF. CDR3 bases: TGTGCCTGGATGACAGCAATAAACTATGGCTACACCTTC. The genes are TRBV30 and TRBJ1-2, with a tentative D call TRBD1 (5 bases). Germline V lookup: CDR1 GTSNPN, CDR2 SVGIG (reference sequence). V shed 4 bases and J shed 2 bases, with 11 bases lying between them. The CDR3 loop spans 13 amino acids.

In its sample, this clone was seen a few times. V and J are TRBV5-1 and TRBJ2-2, with D possibly being TRBD1 (5 bases). Trimming left V 2 bases short and J 0 bases short, with 8 bases between. This CDR3 is 15 amino acids long. The germline V gene has CDR1 SGHRS and CDR2 YFSETQ. CDR3 bases: TGCGCCAGCAGCTTAGACAGATCGAACACCGGGGAGCTGTTTTTT. Encoded protein: CASSLDRSNTGELFF.

J is TRBJ1-1 and V is TRBV5-4; 9 bases are a match to TRBD1. The V gene's germline CDR1 is SGHNT and CDR2 YYREEE (reference sequence). Trimming at V came to 6 bases and at J to 6 bases, leaving 3 bases not matched to a gene. The CDR3 has 12 residues. The DNA of the CDR3 is TGTGCCAGCAACCGACAGGGGGCTGAAGCTTTCTTT. This translates into CASNRQGAEAFF.

This clone was seen only a few times. The chain carries TRBV9 and TRBJ1-2; 8 nucleotides line up with TRBD1. The trim removed 2 bases at V and 8 bases at J, leaving 5 bases unmatched. Germline CDR1 is SGDLS and CDR2 is YYNGEE. CDR3 length equals 13 residues. CDR3 in DNA: TGTGCCAGCAGCGTCCAGGGGGCGGGAGGCTACACCTTC. Translated: CASSVQGAGGYTF.

This chain links TRBV30 with TRBJ1-2; no clear D. V lost 3 bases to trimming and J lost 0 bases, with 20 bases between them. The CDR3 loop spans 17 amino acids. Germline CDR1 is GTSNPN and CDR2 is SVGIG (reference sequence). The chain's CDR3 is CAWRAGWTATTNYGYTF. CDR3 coding DNA: TGTGCCTGGAGGGCCGGCTGGACTGCGACTACTAACTATGGCTACACCTTC.

This clone was detected a few times. Other DNA sequences from this sample encode an identical CDR3 as well. CDR3 DNA: TGTGCCAGCAGTTATTCGAGGGACAGCAATGAGCAGTTCTTC. Translation gives CASSYSRDSNEQFF. The genes are TRBV6-6 and TRBJ2-1; 7 bases fit TRBD1. The V segment lost 3 bases and the J segment 6 bases; nucleotides outside the gene matches: 5. Germline loops: CDR1 MNHNY, CDR2 SVGAGI (reference sequence). The CDR3 spans 14 residues.

The rearrangement links TRBV7-9 to TRBJ1-2; 7 nucleotides align to TRBD1. The junction had 8 bases not matched to a gene; V was cut back by 0 bases and J by 4 bases. The CDR3 is made up of 16 amino acids. Germline V lookup: CDR1 SEHNR, CDR2 FQNEAQ (reference sequence). CDR3 bases: TGTGCCAGCAGCTTAGCGTATGACAGGGCCGGCTATGGCTACACCTTC. Protein sequence: CASSLAYDRAGYGYTF. The full variable domain, completed using reference TRBV7-9 and TRBJ1-2, is DTGVSQNPRHKITKRGQNVTFRCDPISEHNRLYWYRQTLGQGPEFLTYFQNEAQLEKSRLLSDRFSAERPKGSFSTLEIQRTEQGDSAMYLCASSLAYDRAGYGYTFGSGTRLTVV.